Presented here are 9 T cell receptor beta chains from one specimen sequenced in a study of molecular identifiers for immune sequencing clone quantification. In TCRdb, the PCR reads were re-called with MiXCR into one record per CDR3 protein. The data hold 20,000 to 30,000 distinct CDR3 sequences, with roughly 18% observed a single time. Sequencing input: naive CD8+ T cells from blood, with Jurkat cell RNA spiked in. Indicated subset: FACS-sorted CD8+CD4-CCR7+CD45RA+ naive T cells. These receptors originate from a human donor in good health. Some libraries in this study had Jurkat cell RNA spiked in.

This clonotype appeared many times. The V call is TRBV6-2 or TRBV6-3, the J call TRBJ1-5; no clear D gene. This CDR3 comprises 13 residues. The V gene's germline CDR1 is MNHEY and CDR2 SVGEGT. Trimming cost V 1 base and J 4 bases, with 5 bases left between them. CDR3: CASSYYPNQPQHF. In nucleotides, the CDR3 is TGTGCCAGCAGTTACTACCCGAATCAGCCCCAGCATTTT.

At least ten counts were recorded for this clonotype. The CDR3 DNA is TGTGCCAGCAGTGCGCACAGCGAAGAGACCCAGTACTTC. As protein: CASSAHSEETQYF. The chain couples TRBV12-3 or TRBV12-4 to TRBJ2-5; D uncertain. This CDR3 is built from 13 residues. Deletions cut 5 bases from V and 3 bases from J, with 10 bases between.

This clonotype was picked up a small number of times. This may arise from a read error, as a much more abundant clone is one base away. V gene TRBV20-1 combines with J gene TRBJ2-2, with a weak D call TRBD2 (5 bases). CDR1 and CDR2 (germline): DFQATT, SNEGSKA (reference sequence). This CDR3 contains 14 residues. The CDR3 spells CSARRDPNTRELFF. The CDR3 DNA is TGCAGTGCTAGGAGGGATCCGAACACCAGGGAGCTGTTTTTT.

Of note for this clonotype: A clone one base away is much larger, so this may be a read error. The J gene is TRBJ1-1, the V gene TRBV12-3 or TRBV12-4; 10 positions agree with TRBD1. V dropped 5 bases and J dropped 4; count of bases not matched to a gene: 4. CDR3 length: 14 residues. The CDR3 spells CASSQGQGLTEAFF. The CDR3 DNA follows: TGTGCCAGCAGTCAGGGACAGGGGCTCACTGAAGCTTTCTTT.

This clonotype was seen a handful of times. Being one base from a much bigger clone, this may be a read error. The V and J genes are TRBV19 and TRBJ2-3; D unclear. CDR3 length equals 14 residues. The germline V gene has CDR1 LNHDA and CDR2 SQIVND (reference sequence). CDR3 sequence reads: CAGSIVGGTDTQYF. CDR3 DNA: TGTGCCGGTAGTATAGTAGGAGGCACAGATACGCAGTATTTT.

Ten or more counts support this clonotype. CDR3 sequence (DNA): TGTGCCTGGTCTAGCGGGCCTTACGAGCAGTACTTC. Translated, it gives CAWSSGPYEQYF. The chain employs TRBV30 and TRBJ2-7, with 8 bases aligning to TRBD2. The CDR3 length is 12 residues. CDR1 is GTSNPN, CDR2 SVGIG, per germline (reference sequence). Trimming at V came to 5 bases and at J to 4 bases, leaving 4 bases not matched to a gene.

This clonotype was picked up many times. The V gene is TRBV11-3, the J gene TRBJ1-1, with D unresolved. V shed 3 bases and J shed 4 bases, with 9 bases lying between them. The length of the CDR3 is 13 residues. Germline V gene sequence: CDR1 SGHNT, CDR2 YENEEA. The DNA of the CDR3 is TGTGCCAGCAGCTTCCGACGGACCACTGAAGCTTTCTTT. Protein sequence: CASSFRRTTEAFF. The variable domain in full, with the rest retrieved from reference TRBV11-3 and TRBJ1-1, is EAGVVQSPRYKIIEKKQPVAFWCNPISGHNTLYWYLQNLGQGPELLIRYENEEAVDDSQLPKDRFSAERLKGVDSTLKIQPAELGDSAVYLCASSFRRTTEAFFGQGTRLTVV.

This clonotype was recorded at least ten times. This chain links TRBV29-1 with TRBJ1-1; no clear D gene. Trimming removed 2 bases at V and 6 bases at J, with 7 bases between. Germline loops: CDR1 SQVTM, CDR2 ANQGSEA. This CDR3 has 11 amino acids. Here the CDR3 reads CSVERSAEAFF. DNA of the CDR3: TGCAGCGTTGAACGATCTGCTGAAGCTTTCTTT.

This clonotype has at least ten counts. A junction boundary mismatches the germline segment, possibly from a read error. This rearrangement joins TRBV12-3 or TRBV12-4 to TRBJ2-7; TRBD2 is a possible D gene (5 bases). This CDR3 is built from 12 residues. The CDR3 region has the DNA TGTGCCAGCAGTTTTCAAAGGCGGGTGTTGTGCTTC. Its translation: CASSFQRRVLCF.